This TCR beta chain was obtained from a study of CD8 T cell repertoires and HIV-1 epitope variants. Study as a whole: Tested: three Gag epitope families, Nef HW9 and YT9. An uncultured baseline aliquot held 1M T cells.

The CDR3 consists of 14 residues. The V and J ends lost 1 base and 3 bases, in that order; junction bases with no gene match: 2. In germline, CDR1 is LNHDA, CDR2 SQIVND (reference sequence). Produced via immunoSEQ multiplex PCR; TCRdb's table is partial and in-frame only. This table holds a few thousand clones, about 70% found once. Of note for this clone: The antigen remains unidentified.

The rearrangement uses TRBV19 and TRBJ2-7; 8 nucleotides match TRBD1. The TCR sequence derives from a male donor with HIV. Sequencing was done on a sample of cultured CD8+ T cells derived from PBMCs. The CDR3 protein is CASSIGTGNYEQYF. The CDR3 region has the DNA TGTGCCAGTAGTATAGGGACAGGGAACTACGAGCAGTACTTC.